The clone carrying this T cell receptor beta chain is a singleton in its sample. The antigen remains undetermined. Unique molecular identifiers were present on the cDNA, and a universal primer site came from template switching. TCRdb called the 5' RACE reads again in MiXCR, with one record for every CDR3 protein. The sample carries about 810,000 distinct CDR3 sequences, over 9% recorded once. Looked up from germline, CDR1 is LNHDA and CDR2 is SQIVND (reference sequence). The CDR3 contains 13 residues. The germline V and J ends were trimmed by 6 bases and 4 bases, with 10 bases remaining between them. This sample stems from a study of identical twins. Broader study findings: Fewer insertions marked abundant cord blood beta clonotypes; young adult naive trended weakly, memory not at all.

A further study also used this sample, focusing on yellow fever vaccine responses in identical twins. That source adds: Reportedly, the response of twins' T cells to the vaccine seemed partly convergent, partly personalized.

The clonotype comes from a woman aged 18-29 years in good health. The rearrangement joins TRBV19 to TRBJ2-1; no firm D call. Sequenced: PBMCs. CDR3 residues: CASRPTIYNEQFF. The CDR3 DNA follows: TGTGCCAGTAGACCGACAATTTACAATGAGCAGTTCTTC.